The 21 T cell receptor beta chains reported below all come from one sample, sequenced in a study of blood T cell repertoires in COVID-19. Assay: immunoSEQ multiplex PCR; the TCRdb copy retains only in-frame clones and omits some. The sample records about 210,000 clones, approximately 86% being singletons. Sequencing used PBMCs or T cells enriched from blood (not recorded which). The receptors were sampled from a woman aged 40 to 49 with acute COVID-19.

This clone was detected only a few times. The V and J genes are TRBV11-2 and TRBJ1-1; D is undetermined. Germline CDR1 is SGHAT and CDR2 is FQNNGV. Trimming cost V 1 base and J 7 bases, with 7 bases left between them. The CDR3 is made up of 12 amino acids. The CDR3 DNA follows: TGTGCCAGCAGCTTAGTTCGGGGTGAAGCTTTCTTT. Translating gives CASSLVRGEAFF.

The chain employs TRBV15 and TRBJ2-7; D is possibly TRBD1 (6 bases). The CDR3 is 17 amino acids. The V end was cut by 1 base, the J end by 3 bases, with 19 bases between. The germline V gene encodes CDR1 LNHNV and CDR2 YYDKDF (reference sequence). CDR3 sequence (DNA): TGTGCCACCAGCAGAGTCTCGTGGACAGATCCATTCTACGAGCAGTACTTC. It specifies CATSRVSWTDPFYEQYF. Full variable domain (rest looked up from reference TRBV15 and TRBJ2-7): DAMVIQNPRYQVTQFGKPVTLSCSQTLNHNVMYWYQQKSSQAPKLLFHYYDKDFNNEADTPDNFQSRRPNTSFCFLDIRSPGLGDTAMYLCATSRVSWTDPFYEQYFGPGTRLTVT.

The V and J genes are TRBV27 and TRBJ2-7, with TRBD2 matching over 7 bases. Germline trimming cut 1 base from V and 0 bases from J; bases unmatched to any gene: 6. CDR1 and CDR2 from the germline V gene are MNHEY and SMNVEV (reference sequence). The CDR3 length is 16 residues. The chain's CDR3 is CASSLLGLGNSYEQYF. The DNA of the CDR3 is TGTGCCAGCAGTTTATTAGGACTAGGGAACTCCTACGAGCAGTACTTC.

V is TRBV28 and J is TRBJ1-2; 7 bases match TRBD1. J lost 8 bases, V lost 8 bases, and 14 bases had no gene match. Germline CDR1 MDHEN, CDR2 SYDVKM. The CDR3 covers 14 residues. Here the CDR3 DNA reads TGTGCCAGCGGACCGACAGGGAGAACAGGAGGCTACACCTTC. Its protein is CASGPTGRTGGYTF.

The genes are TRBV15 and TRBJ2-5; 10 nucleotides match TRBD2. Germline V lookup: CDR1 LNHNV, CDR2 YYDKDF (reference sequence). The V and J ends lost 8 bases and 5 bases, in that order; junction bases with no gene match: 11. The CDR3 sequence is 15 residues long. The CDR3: CATSLPSGRDETQYF. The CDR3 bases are TGTGCCACCTCCCTGCCCAGCGGGAGGGACGAGACCCAGTACTTC.

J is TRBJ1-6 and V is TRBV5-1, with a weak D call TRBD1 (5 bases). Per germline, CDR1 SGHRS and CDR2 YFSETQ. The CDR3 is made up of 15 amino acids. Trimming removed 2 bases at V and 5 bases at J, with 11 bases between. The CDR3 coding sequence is TGCGCCAGCAGCTTAGGGGTTGGGAATAATTCACCCCTCCACTTT. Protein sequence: CASSLGVGNNSPLHF.

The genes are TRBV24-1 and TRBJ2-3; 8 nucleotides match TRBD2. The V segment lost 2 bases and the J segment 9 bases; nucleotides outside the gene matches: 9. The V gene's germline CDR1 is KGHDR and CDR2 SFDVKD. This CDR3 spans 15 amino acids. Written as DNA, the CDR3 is TGTGCCACCAGTGATTCCGGGACTAGGATAGGAACGCAGTATTTT. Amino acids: CATSDSGTRIGTQYF.

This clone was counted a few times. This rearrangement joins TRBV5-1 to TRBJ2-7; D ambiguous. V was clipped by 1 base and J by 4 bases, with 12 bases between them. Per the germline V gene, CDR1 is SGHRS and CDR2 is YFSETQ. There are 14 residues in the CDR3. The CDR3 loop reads CASSLSGPPYEQYF. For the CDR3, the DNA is TGCGCCAGCAGCTTGAGTGGGCCCCCATACGAGCAGTACTTC.

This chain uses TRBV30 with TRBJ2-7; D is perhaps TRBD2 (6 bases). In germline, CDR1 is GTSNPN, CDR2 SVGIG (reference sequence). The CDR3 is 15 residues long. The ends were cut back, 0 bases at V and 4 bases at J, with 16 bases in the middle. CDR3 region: CAWSVGDIGTYEQYF. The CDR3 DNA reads TGTGCCTGGAGTGTGGGTGACATCGGGACTTACGAGCAGTACTTC.

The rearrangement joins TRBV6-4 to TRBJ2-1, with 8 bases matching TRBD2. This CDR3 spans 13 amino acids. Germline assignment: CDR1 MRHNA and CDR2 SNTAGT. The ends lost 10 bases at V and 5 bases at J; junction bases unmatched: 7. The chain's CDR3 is CANLFSGNNEQFF. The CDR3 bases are TGTGCCAACCTGTTTAGCGGGAACAATGAGCAGTTCTTC.

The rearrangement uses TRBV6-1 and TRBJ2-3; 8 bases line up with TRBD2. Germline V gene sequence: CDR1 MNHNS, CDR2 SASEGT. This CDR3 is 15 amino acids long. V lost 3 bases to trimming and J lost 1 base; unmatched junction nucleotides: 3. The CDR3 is CASSEVGRGTDTQYF. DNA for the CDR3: TGTGCCAGCAGTGAGGTCGGGAGGGGCACAGATACGCAGTATTTT.

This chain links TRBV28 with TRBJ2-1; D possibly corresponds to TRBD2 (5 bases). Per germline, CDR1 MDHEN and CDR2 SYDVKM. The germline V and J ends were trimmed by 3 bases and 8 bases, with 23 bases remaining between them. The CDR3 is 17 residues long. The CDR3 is CASSFDGLLGSEDEQFF. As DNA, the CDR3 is TGTGCCAGCAGTTTTGACGGGTTACTAGGGTCGGAGGATGAGCAGTTCTTC.

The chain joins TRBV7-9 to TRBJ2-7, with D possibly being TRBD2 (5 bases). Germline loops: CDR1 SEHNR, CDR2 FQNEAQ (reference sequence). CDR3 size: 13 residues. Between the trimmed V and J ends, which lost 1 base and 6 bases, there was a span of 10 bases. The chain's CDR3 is CASSLENAGEQYF. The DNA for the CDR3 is TGTGCCAGCAGCTTAGAGAACGCGGGCGAGCAGTACTTC.

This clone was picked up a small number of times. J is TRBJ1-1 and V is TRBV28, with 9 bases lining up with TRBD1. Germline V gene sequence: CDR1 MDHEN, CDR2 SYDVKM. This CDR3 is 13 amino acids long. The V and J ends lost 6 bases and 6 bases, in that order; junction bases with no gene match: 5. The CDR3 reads CASSPGTGSEAFF. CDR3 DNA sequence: TGTGCCAGCAGCCCTGGGACAGGGTCTGAAGCTTTCTTT.

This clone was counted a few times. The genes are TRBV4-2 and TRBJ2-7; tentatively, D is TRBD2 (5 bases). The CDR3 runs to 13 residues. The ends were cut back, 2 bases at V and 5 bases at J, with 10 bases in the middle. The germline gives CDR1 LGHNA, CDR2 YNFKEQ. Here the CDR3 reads CASSQKLEHEQYF. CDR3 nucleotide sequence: TGTGCCAGCAGCCAAAAACTAGAGCACGAGCAGTACTTC.

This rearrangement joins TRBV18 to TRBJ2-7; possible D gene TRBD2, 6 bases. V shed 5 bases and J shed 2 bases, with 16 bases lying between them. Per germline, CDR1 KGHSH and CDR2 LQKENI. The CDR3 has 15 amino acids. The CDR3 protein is CASSSQGGAPYEQYF. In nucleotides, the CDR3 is TGTGCCAGCTCATCCCAGGGAGGAGCCCCCTACGAGCAGTACTTC.

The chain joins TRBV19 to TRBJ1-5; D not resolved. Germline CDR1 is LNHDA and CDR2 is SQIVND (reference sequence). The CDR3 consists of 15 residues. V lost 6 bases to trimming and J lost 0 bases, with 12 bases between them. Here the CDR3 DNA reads TGTGCCAGTAGCTTCCCCCGGTCTAGCAATCAGCCCCAGCATTTT. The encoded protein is CASSFPRSSNQPQHF.

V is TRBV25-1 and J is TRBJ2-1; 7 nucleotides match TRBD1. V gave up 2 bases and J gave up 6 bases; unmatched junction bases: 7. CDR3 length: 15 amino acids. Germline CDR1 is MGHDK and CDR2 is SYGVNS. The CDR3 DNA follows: TGTGCCAGCAGTGAAAACCTAGGGGGCCCCAATGAGCAGTTCTTC. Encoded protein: CASSENLGGPNEQFF.

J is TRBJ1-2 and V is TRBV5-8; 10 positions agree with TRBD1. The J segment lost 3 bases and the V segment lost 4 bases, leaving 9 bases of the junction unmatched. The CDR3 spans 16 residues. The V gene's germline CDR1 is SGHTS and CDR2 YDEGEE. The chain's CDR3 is CASSMGDRGLDYGYTF. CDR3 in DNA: TGTGCCAGCAGCATGGGGGACAGGGGACTGGACTATGGCTACACCTTC.

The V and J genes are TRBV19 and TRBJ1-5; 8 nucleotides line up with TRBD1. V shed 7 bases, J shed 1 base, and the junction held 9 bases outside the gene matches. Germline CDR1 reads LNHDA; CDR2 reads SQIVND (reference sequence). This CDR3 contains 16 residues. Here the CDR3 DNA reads TGTGCCAGTAAGACAGGGGTCCTGACGAGCAATCAGCCCCAGCATTTT. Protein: CASKTGVLTSNQPQHF.

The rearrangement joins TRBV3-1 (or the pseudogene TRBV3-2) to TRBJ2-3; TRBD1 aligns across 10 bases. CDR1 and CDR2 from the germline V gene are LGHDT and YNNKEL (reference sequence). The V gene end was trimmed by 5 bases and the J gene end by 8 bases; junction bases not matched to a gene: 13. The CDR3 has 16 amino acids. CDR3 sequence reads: CASSSKARTGGGTQYF. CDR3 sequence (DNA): TGTGCCAGCAGCTCTAAGGCTCGGACAGGGGGTGGTACGCAGTATTTT.